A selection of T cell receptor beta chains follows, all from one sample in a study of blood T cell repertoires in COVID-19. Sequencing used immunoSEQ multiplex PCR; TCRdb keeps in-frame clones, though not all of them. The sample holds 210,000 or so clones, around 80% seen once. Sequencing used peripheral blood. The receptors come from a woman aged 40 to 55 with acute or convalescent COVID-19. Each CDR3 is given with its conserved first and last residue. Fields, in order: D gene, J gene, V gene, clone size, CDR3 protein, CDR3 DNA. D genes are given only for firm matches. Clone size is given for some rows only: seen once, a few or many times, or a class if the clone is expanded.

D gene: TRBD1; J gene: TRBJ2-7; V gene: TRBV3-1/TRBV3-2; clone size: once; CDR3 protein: CASSNRGRDEQYF; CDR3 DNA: TGTGCCAGCAGCAACAGGGGAAGGGACGAGCAGTACTTC
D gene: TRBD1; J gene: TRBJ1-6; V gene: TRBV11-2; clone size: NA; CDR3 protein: CASSLLGGQSPLHF; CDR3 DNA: TGTGCCAGCAGCTTGTTAGGGGGCCAGTCACCCCTCCACTTT
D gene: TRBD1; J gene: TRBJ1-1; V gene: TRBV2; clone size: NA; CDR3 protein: CASSKGQGFTEAFF; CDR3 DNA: TGTGCCAGCAGCAAGGGACAGGGTTTTACTGAAGCTTTCTTT
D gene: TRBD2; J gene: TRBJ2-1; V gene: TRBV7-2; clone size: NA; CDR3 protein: CASSLGLAYGEQFF; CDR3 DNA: TGTGCCAGCAGCTTAGGACTAGCTTACGGCGAGCAGTTCTTC
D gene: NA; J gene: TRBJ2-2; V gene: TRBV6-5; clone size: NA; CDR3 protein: CASNSFGAGELFF; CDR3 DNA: TGTGCCAGCAATTCGTTCGGGGCCGGGGAGCTGTTTTTT
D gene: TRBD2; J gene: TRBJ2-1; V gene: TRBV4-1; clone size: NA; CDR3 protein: CASSQGWGGRYNEQFF; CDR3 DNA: TGCGCCAGCAGCCAAGGATGGGGGGGACGCTACAATGAGCAGTTCTTC
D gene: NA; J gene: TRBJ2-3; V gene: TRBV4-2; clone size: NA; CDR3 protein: CASSSEGTGPSHTDTQYF; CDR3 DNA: TGTGCCAGCAGCTCTGAGGGTACCGGCCCCTCTCACACAGATACGCAGTATTTT
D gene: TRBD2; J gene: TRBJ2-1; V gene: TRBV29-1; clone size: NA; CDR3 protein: CSVDGTSGAIYNEQFF; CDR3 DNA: TGCAGCGTTGATGGGACTAGCGGGGCCATTTACAATGAGCAGTTCTTC
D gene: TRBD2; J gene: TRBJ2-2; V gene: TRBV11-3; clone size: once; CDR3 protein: CASSTGRLAGVDTGELFF; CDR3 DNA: TGTGCCAGCAGCACCGGCAGACTAGCGGGGGTCGACACCGGGGAGCTGTTTTTT
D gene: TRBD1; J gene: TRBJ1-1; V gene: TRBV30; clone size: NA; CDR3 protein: CAWNDDRGRRAEAFF; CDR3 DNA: TGTGCCTGGAATGACGACAGGGGGCGACGGGCTGAAGCTTTCTTT
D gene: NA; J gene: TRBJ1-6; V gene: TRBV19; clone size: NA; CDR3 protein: CASSLREGSPLHF; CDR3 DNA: TGTGCCAGTAGTTTAAGGGAGGGATCACCCCTCCACTTT
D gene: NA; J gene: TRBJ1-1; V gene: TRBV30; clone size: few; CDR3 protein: CAWSVWFDLRNNTEAFF; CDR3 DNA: TGTGCCTGGAGTGTATGGTTCGACTTAAGGAATAACACTGAAGCTTTCTTT
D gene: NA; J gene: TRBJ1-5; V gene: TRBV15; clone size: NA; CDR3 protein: CATSPIKGEQPQHF; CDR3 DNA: TGTGCCACCAGTCCTATTAAAGGGGAACAGCCCCAGCATTTT
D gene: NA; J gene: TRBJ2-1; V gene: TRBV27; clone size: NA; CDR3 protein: CASSRAYNEQFF; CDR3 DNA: TGTGCCAGCAGCAGGGCCTACAATGAGCAGTTCTTC
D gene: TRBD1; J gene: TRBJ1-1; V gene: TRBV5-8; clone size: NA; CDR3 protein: CASSRPGQGVRSTEAFF; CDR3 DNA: TGTGCCAGCAGCCGTCCGGGACAGGGGGTAAGGAGCACTGAAGCTTTCTTT
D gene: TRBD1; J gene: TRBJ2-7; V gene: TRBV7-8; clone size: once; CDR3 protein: CASSSDRGVYEQYF; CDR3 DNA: TGTGCCAGCAGCTCGGACAGGGGGGTCTACGAGCAGTACTTC
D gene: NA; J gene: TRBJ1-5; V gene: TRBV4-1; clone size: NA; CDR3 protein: CASSQDAQGKYSNQPQHF; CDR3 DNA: TGCGCCAGCAGCCAAGACGCACAGGGAAAATATAGCAATCAGCCCCAGCATTTT
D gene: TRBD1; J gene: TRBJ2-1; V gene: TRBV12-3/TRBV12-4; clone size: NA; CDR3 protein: CASSGTGREQFF; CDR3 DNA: TGTGCCAGCAGCGGGACAGGGCGGGAGCAGTTCTTC
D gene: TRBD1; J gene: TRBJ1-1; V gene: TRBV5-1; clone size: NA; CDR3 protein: CASSFGTGLNTEAFF; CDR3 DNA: TGCGCCAGCAGCTTCGGGACAGGGTTGAACACTGAAGCTTTCTTT
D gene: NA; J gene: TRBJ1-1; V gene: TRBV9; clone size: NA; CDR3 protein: CASSVGPGKGDTEAFF; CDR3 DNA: TGTGCCAGCAGCGTAGGGCCAGGGAAGGGGGACACTGAAGCTTTCTTT
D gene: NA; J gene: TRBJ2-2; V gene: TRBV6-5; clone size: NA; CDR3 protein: CASSYSERGELFF; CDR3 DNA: TGTGCCAGCAGTTACTCGGAGCGCGGGGAGCTGTTTTTT
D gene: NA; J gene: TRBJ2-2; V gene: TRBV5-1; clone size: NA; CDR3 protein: CASSSLAGADTGELFF; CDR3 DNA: TGCGCCAGCAGCTCCCTGGCAGGGGCGGACACCGGGGAGCTGTTTTTT
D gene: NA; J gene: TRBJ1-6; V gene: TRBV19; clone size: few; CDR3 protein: CASMRGAGANNSPLHF; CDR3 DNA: TGTGCCTCCATGAGGGGAGCAGGGGCCAATAATTCACCCCTCCACTTT
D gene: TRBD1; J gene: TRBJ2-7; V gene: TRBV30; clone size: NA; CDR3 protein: CAWSVTDRPYEQYF; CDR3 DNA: TGTGCCTGGAGTGTAACGGACAGGCCCTACGAGCAGTACTTC
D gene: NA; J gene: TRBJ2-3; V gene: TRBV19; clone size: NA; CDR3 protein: CASSIDAGVADTQYF; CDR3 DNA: TGTGCCAGTAGTATAGACGCAGGGGTCGCAGATACGCAGTATTTT
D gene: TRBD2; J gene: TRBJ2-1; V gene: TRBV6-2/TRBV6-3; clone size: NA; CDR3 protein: CASSSLSRGLAHNEQFF; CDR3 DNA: TGTGCCAGCAGTTCCCTGTCAAGGGGACTAGCCCACAATGAGCAGTTCTTC